This T cell receptor (beta chain) was sequenced for a study of T cells after yellow fever vaccination. Findings and limits, study-wide: The booster saw the reappearance of most primary-vaccination clones (approximately 96% CD4, 70% to 90% CD8).

A process of 5'RACE template switching, which added a universal primer site and UMIs, was used to make TCR cDNA. TCRdb itself ran the 5' RACE reads through MiXCR, one entry per CDR3 protein. In the table there are 600,000 to 750,000 distinct CDR3 sequences, around an eighth of which are singletons. This CDR3 is 11 amino acids long. V lost 10 bases and J lost 6, with 13 bases in between. Looked up from germline, CDR1 is SGHTA and CDR2 is FQGNSA. This clonotype was detected only once. Antigen: not known. The receptor comes from a man under 40 who received the YFV17D yellow fever vaccine. The sequences come from PBMCs, collected on the day of the yellow fever booster vaccination. The rearrangement uses TRBV7-2 and TRBJ2-7, with no clear D. CDR3 protein: CATGVAGEQYF. The CDR3 DNA reads TGTGCCACCGGAGTAGCAGGCGAGCAGTACTTC.